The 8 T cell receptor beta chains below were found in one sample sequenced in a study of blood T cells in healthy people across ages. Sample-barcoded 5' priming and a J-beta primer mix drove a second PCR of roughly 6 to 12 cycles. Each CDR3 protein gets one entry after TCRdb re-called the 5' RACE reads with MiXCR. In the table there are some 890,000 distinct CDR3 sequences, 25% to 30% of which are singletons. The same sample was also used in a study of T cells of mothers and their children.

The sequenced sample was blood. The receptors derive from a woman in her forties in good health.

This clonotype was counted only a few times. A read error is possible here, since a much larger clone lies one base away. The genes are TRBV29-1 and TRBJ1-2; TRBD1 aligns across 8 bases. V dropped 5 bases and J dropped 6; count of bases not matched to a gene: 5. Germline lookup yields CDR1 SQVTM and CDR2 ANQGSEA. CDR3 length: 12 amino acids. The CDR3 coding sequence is TGCAGCGTTCTTGGACAGGGTGATGGCTACACCTTC. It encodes CSVLGQGDGYTF.

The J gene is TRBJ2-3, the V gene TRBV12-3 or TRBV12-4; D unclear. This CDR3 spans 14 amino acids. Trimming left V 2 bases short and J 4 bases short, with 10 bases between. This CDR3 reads CASSLPSDPDTQYF. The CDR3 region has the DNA TGTGCCAGCAGTTTACCCTCAGATCCAGATACGCAGTATTTT.

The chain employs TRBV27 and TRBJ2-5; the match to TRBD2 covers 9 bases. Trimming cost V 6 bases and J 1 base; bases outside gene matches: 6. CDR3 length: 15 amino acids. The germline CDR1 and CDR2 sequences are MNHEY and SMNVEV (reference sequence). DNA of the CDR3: TGTGCCAGCAGAAGGACTAGCGCGATCCAAGAGACCCAGTACTTC. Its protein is CASRRTSAIQETQYF.

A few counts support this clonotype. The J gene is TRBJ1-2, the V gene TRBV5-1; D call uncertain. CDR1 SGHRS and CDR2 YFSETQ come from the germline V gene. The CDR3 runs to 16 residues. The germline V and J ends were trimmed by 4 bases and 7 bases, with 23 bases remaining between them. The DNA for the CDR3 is TGCGCCAGCAGCCTTTCACGAAAGGGTGAGGCGAGTGGCTACACCTTC. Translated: CASSLSRKGEASGYTF.

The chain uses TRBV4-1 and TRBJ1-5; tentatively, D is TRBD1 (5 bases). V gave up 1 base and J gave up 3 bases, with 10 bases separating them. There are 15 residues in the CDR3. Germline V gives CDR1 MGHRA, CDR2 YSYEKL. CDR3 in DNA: TGCGCCAGCAGCCAAGTCAGGGCTGACAATCAGCCCCAGCATTTT. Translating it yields CASSQVRADNQPQHF.

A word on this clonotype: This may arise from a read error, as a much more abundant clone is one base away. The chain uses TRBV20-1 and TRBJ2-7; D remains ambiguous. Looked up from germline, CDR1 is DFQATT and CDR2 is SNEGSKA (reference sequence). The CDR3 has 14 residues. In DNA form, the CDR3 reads TGCAGTGCTAGAGGGCAGCGCAAGCCCTACGAGCAGTGCTTC. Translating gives CSARGQRKPYEQCF.

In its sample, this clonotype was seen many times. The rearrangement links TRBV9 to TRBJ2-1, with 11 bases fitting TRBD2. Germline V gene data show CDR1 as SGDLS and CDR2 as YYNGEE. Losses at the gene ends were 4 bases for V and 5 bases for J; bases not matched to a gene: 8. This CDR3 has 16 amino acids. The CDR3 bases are TGTGCCAGCAGCCCAACACTAGCGGGGGTAGACAATGAGCAGTTCTTC. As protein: CASSPTLAGVDNEQFF.

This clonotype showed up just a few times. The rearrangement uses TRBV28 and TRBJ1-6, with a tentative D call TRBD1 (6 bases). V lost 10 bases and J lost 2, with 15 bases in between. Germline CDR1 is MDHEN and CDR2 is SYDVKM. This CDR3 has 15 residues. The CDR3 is CAIQGSPPYNSPLHF. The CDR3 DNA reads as TGTGCCATCCAGGGGTCTCCTCCCTATAATTCACCCCTCCACTTT.